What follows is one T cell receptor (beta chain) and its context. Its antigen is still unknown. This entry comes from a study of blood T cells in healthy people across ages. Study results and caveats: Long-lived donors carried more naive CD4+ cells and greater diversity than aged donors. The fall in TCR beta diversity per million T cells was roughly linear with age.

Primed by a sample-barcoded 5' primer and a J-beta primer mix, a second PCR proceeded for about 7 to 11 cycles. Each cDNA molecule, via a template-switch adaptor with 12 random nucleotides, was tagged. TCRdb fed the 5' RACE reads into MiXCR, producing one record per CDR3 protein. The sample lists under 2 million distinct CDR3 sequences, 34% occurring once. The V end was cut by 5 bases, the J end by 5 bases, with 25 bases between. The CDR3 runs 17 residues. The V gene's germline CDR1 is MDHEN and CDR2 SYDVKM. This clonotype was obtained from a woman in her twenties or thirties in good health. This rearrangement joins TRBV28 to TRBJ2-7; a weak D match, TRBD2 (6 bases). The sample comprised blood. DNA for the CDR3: TGTGCCAGCAGTGGAGGGATCTCTGTACTGCGGAAGGACGAGCAGTACTTC. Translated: CASSGGISVLRKDEQYF. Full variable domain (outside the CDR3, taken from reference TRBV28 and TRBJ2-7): DVKVTQSSRYLVKRTGEKVFLECVQDMDHENMFWYRQDPGLGLRLIYFSYDVKMKEKGDIPEGYSVSREKKERFSLILESASTNQTSMYLCASSGGISVLRKDEQYFGPGTRLTVT.